Listed here are 21 T cell receptor beta chains from one sample, sequenced in a study of tumor-infiltrating lymphocytes in primary liver carcinoma. A primer matching the constant region was used to make TCR beta cDNA from approximately 520 ng of total RNA. ARM-PCR, slightly modified, supplied the TCR beta libraries through three nested multiplex PCR rounds. The two initial PCR rounds, approximately 10 cycles each, used TRBV1-TRBV30 forward and C-beta reverse primers. TCRdb re-analysed the multiplex PCR reads in MiXCR, keeping a single row per CDR3 protein. In the table there are roughly 30,000 distinct CDR3 sequences, about 71% of which are singletons. DNA and RNA were both co-extracted from around 20-30 mg of bulk tissue that had not been sorted. The sequenced material came from liver tumor tissue from sampling region 3. Described subset: tumor region T3, left-lateral pole. The source is a woman between 25 and 40 years old with primary liver carcinoma and hepatitis B virus infection.

Of note for this clonotype: Lacking the conserved final phenylalanine or tryptophan, this CDR3 likely reflects a read error. This chain links TRBV4-3 with TRBJ2-1; D is ambiguous. This CDR3 has 14 amino acids. Germline CDR1 is LGHNA and CDR2 is YSLEER. In nucleotides, the CDR3 is TGCTCCAGCAGCCACACAGAGTTGGTCAAAGAGCAGTTCTCC. Translating gives CSSSHTELVKEQFS.

Worth noting for this clonotype: The junction departs from the called germline gene at one end, perhaps through a read error. This chain uses TRBV28 with TRBJ2-3; possibly TRBD1 or TRBD2 for D (5 bases each). The germline CDR1 and CDR2 sequences are MDHEN and SYDVKM. The CDR3 covers 15 residues. CDR3 nucleotide sequence: TGTGCCAGCAGTCACCCCTCGGGACGGCAAGATACGCACTACTTT. Protein sequence: CASSHPSGRQDTHYF.

Note on this clonotype: This may come from a read error, since a much larger clone is one base off. The chain is built from TRBV11-2 and TRBJ2-3, with a weak D call TRBD2 (6 bases). Germline V gene lookup returns CDR1 SGHAT and CDR2 FQNNGV. CDR3 length: 15 residues. V was trimmed by 7 bases and J by 7 bases, leaving 21 bases between them. The chain's CDR3 is CASNLIGSGRNTQYF. The DNA for the CDR3 is TGTGCCAGCAACCTGATAGGGAGCGGGCGGAATACGCAGTATTTT. The whole variable domain, remainder taken from reference TRBV11-2 and TRBJ2-3, is EAGVAQSPRYKIIEKRQSVAFWCNPISGHATLYWYQQILGQGPKLLIQFQNNGVVDDSQLPKDRFSAERLKGVDSTLKIQPAKLEDSAVYLCASNLIGSGRNTQYFGPGTRLTVL.

Notes on this clonotype: Mismatch with germline at one junction end may stem from a read error. The rearrangement joins TRBV5-6 to TRBJ2-2; maybe TRBD2 (5 bases). Germline-derived CDR1 and CDR2 are SGHDT and YYEEEE. The CDR3 spans 15 residues. CDR3 DNA sequence: TGTGCCAGCAACTTGGCACCCAGAGACACCGGGGAGCTGCTTTTT. It encodes CASNLAPRDTGELLF.

The CDR3: CAPAEDRVGNTIYF. CDR3 sequence (DNA): TGTGCGCCAGCCGAGGACAGGGTAGGAAACACCATATATTTT. This chain uses TRBV6-6 with TRBJ1-3; 8 nucleotides agree with TRBD1. Germline CDR1 reads MNHNY; CDR2 reads SVGAGI (reference sequence). The CDR3 covers 14 residues.

Ten or more counts support this clonotype. This rearrangement joins TRBV11-2 to TRBJ2-1; D gene uncertain. This CDR3 spans 17 amino acids. V lost 2 bases and J 8 bases, leaving 22 bases between the germline ends. The germline V gene encodes CDR1 SGHAT and CDR2 FQNNGV. In DNA form, the CDR3 reads TGTGCCAGCAGCTTAACCCCGACAACGTTCTTCAACGATGAGCAGTTCTTC. It encodes CASSLTPTTFFNDEQFF. Looking up the rest from reference TRBV11-2 and TRBJ2-1 gives the full variable domain: EAGVAQSPRYKIIEKRQSVAFWCNPISGHATLYWYQQILGQGPKLLIQFQNNGVVDDSQLPKDRFSAERLKGVDSTLKIQPAKLEDSAVYLCASSLTPTTFFNDEQFFGPGTRLTVL.

Of note for this clonotype: The junction departs from the called germline gene at one end, perhaps through a read error. The chain joins TRBV11-2 to TRBJ2-7, with 8 bases identical to TRBD2. The CDR3 consists of 16 residues. Germline values: CDR1 SGHAT, CDR2 FQNNGV. CDR3 DNA: TGTGCCAGCGGCTTAGTGATGGGACTAGTGGGGGAAGAGCAGTACTTC. It codes for CASGLVMGLVGEEQYF.

This clonotype was counted ten times or more. An end of the junction does not agree with germline; a read error may underlie this. This rearrangement joins TRBV11-2 to TRBJ1-2; D ambiguous. Germline CDR1 reads SGHAT; CDR2 reads FQNNGV. This CDR3 region has 17 residues. For the CDR3, the DNA is TGTGCTAGCAGCCCAGTTCGAGGTGCGGGAGGAAGGTATAGCTACACCTTC. Translated: CASSPVRGAGGRYSYTF.

About this clonotype: At one end the junction does not follow the germline gene, possibly because of a read error. V and J are TRBV5-5 and TRBJ2-4; D may be TRBD1 or TRBD2 (5 bases each). The CDR3 loop spans 17 amino acids. Germline values: CDR1 SGHKS, CDR2 YYEKEE (reference sequence). CDR3 bases: TGCGCCAGCAGCTTAGTAGGAATGAGTGAGGGGTCGGGCATTCAGTACTTC. Translation gives CASSLVGMSEGSGIQYF.

Turning to this clonotype: The germline gene is not matched at one end of the junction; a read error may be the cause. The V gene is TRBV5-6, the J gene TRBJ2-2; D call uncertain. Germline CDR1 is SGHDT and CDR2 is YYEEEE. The CDR3 sequence is 15 residues long. CDR3 protein: CACSLRFSNTGELFF. The CDR3 DNA reads TGCGCCTGCAGCTTGCGGTTCTCTAATACCGGGGAGCTGTTTTTT.

Comment on this clonotype: A read error may produce the germline difference seen at one junction end. The CDR3 loop reads CASSQEHLGREGPREHYF. DNA for the CDR3: TGTGCCAGCAGCCAGGAACACCTAGGACGGGAGGGACCGCGCGAGCACTACTTC. The V call is TRBV4-2, the J call TRBJ2-7, with 8 bases matching TRBD2. This CDR3 has 18 amino acids. The germline V gene encodes CDR1 LGHNA and CDR2 YNFKEQ.

This clonotype was counted only a few times. The rearrangement uses TRBV11-2 and TRBJ1-1; possible D gene TRBD1, 5 bases. The CDR3 has 15 amino acids. Germline CDR1 is SGHAT and CDR2 is FQNNGV. Trimming cost V 5 bases and J 4 bases, with 17 bases left between them. The CDR3 coding sequence is TGTGCCAGCAGCCGGGGGGGGGGGTTGAGCACTGAAGCTTTCTTT. Translation: CASSRGGGLSTEAFF.

This clonotype was picked up many times. V gene TRBV9 combines with J gene TRBJ1-1, with D maybe TRBD1 (5 bases). Germline CDR1 is SGDLS and CDR2 is YYNGEE. CDR3 length: 13 amino acids. Trimming took 0 bases from V and 7 from J, leaving 10 bases between them. DNA of the CDR3: TGTGCCAGCAGCGTAGGGGACGTGGTTGAAGCTTTCTTT. Amino acid sequence: CASSVGDVVEAFF.

As concerns this clonotype: Lacking the conserved final phenylalanine or tryptophan, this CDR3 likely reflects a read error. The chain uses TRBV6-1 and TRBJ2-2; maybe TRBD1 (6 bases). The germline V gene encodes CDR1 MNHNS and CDR2 SASEGT. V dropped 5 bases and J dropped 1 base, with 11 bases sitting between them. CDR3 length equals 15 residues. The DNA of the CDR3 is TGTGCCAGCAGTAGGACAGAAAGGAACACCGGGGAGCTGTTTCTT. Residues: CASSRTERNTGELFL.

Turning to this clonotype: A junction boundary mismatches the germline segment, possibly from a read error. This rearrangement joins TRBV11-2 to TRBJ1-4; weak D call: TRBD1 (5 bases). Germline V lookup: CDR1 SGHAT, CDR2 FQNNGV. The CDR3 has 12 amino acids. The CDR3 DNA follows: TGTGCCAGCAGCCTCTGGGGGGGGAAAACTGTTTTT. The encoded protein is CASSLWGGKTVF.

Worth noting for this clonotype: The conserved final phenylalanine or tryptophan is absent from the CDR3, which likely points to a read error. The chain couples TRBV6-4 to TRBJ2-1; 8 bases align to TRBD2. The CDR3 runs to 13 residues. In germline, CDR1 is MRHNA, CDR2 SNTAGT. This chain's CDR3 is CASSFGRGNGQFL. CDR3 coding DNA: TGTGCCAGCAGTTTCGGGAGGGGGAATGGGCAGTTCCTC.

Turning to this clonotype: This may be a read error, as it is one base from a much larger clone. V and J are TRBV11-2 and TRBJ2-1; maybe TRBD2 (6 bases). The CDR3 runs 15 residues. CDR1 SGHAT and CDR2 FQNNGV come from the germline V gene. V lost 8 bases and J lost 6, with 20 bases in between. The CDR3 DNA reads as TGTGCCAGCTGCTCACCTCGGACTAACGGCAATGAGCAGTTCTTC. It codes for CASCSPRTNGNEQFF.

Of note for this clonotype: Its ends do not fully match the called genes, so a read error is possible. The rearrangement joins TRBV11-2 to TRBJ1-1, with TRBD1 matching over 12 bases. The CDR3 totals 20 residues. The germline gives CDR1 SGHAT, CDR2 FQNNGV. The CDR3 here is CASSARDRGRKRRGNTEVFF. The CDR3 nucleotides are TGTGCCAGCAGCGCTCGGGACAGGGGGCGCAAGAGGCGGGGTAACACTGAAGTTTTCTTT.

A few counts support this clonotype. The chain couples TRBV11-3 to TRBJ2-5, with 9 bases aligning to TRBD1. CDR1 is SGHNT and CDR2 is YENEEA in the germline V gene. This CDR3 has 14 amino acids. Losses at the gene ends were 5 bases for V and 4 bases for J; bases not matched to a gene: 5. The CDR3 region is CASSRHRGRETQYF. CDR3 coding DNA: TGTGCCAGCAGCCGACACAGGGGGCGAGAGACCCAGTACTTC.

The sample holds a few counts of this clonotype. One end of the junction does not line up with germline, which may come from a read error. This chain joins TRBV11-3 and TRBJ2-2; 9 bases agree with TRBD2. The length of the CDR3 is 17 residues. Germline-derived CDR1 and CDR2 are SGHNT and YENEEA. CDR3 protein: CASSLGRLAGNTGKLFF. The DNA of the CDR3 is TGTGCCAGCAGCTTAGGCAGGCTAGCGGGAAACACCGGGAAGCTATTTTTT.

Concerning this clonotype itself: The junction shows a germline mismatch at one end, possibly a read error. The rearrangement uses TRBV4-3 and TRBJ2-7, with TRBD2 identical over 7 bases. Looked up from germline, CDR1 is LGHNA and CDR2 is YSLEER. This CDR3 region has 18 residues. This chain's CDR3 is CASSQPATGGHISYDQYF. The CDR3 DNA reads as TGCGCCAGCAGCCAACCTGCGACGGGGGGTCACATTAGCTACGACCAGTACTTC.